Sequencing of this TCR beta chain was carried out in a study of blood T cell repertoires in COVID-19. About the study: Spain, Italy and the United States supplied samples that represented acute and convalescent COVID-19. PBMCs, B-cell-depleted T cells, or T cells were the source of the cDNA or gDNA that made up the material.

Clones were read by immunoSEQ multiplex PCR, and TCRdb kept only the in-frame ones, dropping some. The data contain about 130,000 clones, approximately 83% of them seen just once; the ten biggest clones take up 3% to 3.5%. Input material: peripheral blood. This receptor was taken from a woman aged 80 or older with acute or convalescent COVID-19.

The chain's CDR3 is CASSFGDRVKTDTQYF. In DNA form, the CDR3 reads TGCGCCAGCAGCTTCGGTGACAGGGTAAAAACAGATACGCAGTATTTT. This chain connects TRBV5-1 to TRBJ2-3; 7 positions agree with TRBD1. V lost 2 bases, J lost 3 bases, and 9 bases stayed unmatched. This CDR3 is built from 16 residues. From germline, CDR1 is SGHRS and CDR2 YFSETQ.